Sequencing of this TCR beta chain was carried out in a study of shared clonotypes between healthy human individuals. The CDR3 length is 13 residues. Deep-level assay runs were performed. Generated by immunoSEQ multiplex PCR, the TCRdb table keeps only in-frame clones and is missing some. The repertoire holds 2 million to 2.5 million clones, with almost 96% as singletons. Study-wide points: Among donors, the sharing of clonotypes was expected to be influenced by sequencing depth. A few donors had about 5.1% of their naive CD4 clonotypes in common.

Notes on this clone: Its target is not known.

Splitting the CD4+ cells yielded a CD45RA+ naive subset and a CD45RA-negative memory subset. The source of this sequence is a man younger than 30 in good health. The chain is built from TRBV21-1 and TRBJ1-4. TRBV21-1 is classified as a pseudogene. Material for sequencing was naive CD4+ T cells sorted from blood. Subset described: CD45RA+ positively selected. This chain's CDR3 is CASSKLPSRGEFF. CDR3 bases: TGTGCCAGCAGCAAATTACCCTCGAGGGGAGAGTTTTTT.